Below are 28 T cell receptor beta chains sequenced from a single sample in a study of Ad26.COV2.S vaccination and SARS-CoV-2 variants. The assay was immunoSEQ multiplex PCR, and TCRdb's table has in-frame clones only and misses some. The sample has 200,000 to 300,000 clones, around nine tenths seen once. Treatment given: around 19 received Ad26.COV2.S at low or high dose, single or two shots; about 5 received placebo; per-sample allocation not given. On day 63 after the first injection, vaccine and placebo recipients gave samples. The material sequenced was peripheral blood, taken in a trial of Ad26.COV2.S vaccine versus placebo. The receptors derive from a person aged 18-60 years who received the Ad26.COV2.S COVID-19 vaccine or a placebo.

CDR3 sequence: CASSRFVTSDSYEQYV. Here the CDR3 DNA reads TGTGCCAGCAGCCGCTTCGTTACTAGCGACTCCTACGAGCAGTACGTC. The genes are TRBV6-2 or TRBV6-3 and TRBJ2-7; 7 nucleotides align to TRBD2. V lost 6 bases, J lost 0 bases, and 11 bases stayed unmatched. CDR3 length equals 16 residues. The germline V gene encodes CDR1 MNHEY and CDR2 SVGEGT.

The chain links TRBV4-1 to TRBJ2-6; D is possibly TRBD2 (5 bases). The CDR3 spans 17 residues. Germline-derived CDR1 and CDR2 are MGHRA and YSYEKL. V gave up 2 bases and J gave up 1 base, with 12 bases separating them. CDR3 bases: TGCGCCAGCAGCCAACGGGGTGGCGCGTCTGGGGCCAACGTCCTGACTTTC. Protein sequence: CASSQRGGASGANVLTF.

This clone was recorded only once. This rearrangement joins TRBV27 to TRBJ2-3; 11 bases fit TRBD2. V dropped 11 bases and J dropped 2; count of bases not matched to a gene: 9. CDR3 length: 15 amino acids. Germline lookup yields CDR1 MNHEY and CDR2 SMNVEV (reference sequence). CDR3 sequence (DNA): TGTGCCGCGGCGGTACTAGCGGGAGCCACAGATACGCAGTATTTT. Protein sequence: CAAAVLAGATDTQYF.

V is TRBV24-1 and J is TRBJ2-3; 8 bases agree with TRBD1. Germline CDR1 KGHDR, CDR2 SFDVKD. The CDR3 sequence is 17 residues long. V lost 0 bases and J lost 4; bases outside the gene matches: 8. The CDR3 sequence is CATSDLAGRGHADTQYF. The CDR3 DNA is TGTGCCACCAGTGATTTGGCGGGCAGGGGGCACGCAGATACGCAGTATTTT.

The chain carries TRBV6-5 and TRBJ1-3; D gene unclear. CDR3 size: 15 residues. Germline lookup yields CDR1 MNHEY and CDR2 SVGAGI. V gave up 7 bases and J gave up 0 bases, with 13 bases separating them. The CDR3 sequence: CASINTWDSGNTIYF. The CDR3, as DNA: TGTGCCAGCATTAACACTTGGGACTCTGGAAACACCATATATTTT.

This clone appeared once. The chain has TRBV5-1 and TRBJ2-7; 9 positions match TRBD1. The CDR3 is made up of 15 amino acids. J was trimmed by 5 bases and V by 4 bases; bases with no gene match: 10. Per the germline V gene, CDR1 is SGHRS and CDR2 is YFSETQ. The CDR3 bases are TGCGCCAGCAGCCCAGGGACAGGGTCATTTCACGAGCAGTACTTC. It encodes CASSPGTGSFHEQYF.

The chain recombines TRBV28 with TRBJ2-7; TRBD1 matches 8 bases. Per the germline V gene, CDR1 is MDHEN and CDR2 is SYDVKM. The CDR3 sequence is 14 residues long. V lost 6 bases to trimming and J lost 5 bases; unmatched junction nucleotides: 9. CDR3 protein: CASSTRGLTDEQYF. CDR3 DNA sequence: TGTGCCAGCAGCACCAGGGGGCTCACAGACGAGCAGTACTTC. Looking up the rest from reference TRBV28 and TRBJ2-7 gives the full variable domain: DVKVTQSSRYLVKRTGEKVFLECVQDMDHENMFWYRQDPGLGLRLIYFSYDVKMKEKGDIPEGYSVSREKKERFSLILESASTNQTSMYLCASSTRGLTDEQYFGPGTRLTVT.

This sequence joins TRBV5-4 and TRBJ2-4; 8 bases align to TRBD1. CDR1 SGHNT and CDR2 YYREEE come from the germline V gene (reference sequence). J lost 1 base, V lost 4 bases, and 7 bases had no gene match. The CDR3 loop spans 16 amino acids. The CDR3 DNA reads as TGTGCCAGCAGCCCCAGGACAGGGAATGCCAAAAACATTCAGTACTTC. It translates to CASSPRTGNAKNIQYF. Together with reference TRBV5-4 and TRBJ2-4, the CDR3 gives the full variable domain: ETGVTQSPTHLIKTRGQQVTLRCSSQSGHNTVSWYQQALGQGPQFIFQYYREEENGRGNFPPRFSGLQFPNYSSELNVNALELDDSALYLCASSPRTGNAKNIQYFGAGTRLSVL.

The chain is built from TRBV6-6 and TRBJ1-5; D uncertain. CDR1 is MNHNY, CDR2 SVGAGI, per germline (reference sequence). V was trimmed by 0 bases and J by 3 bases, leaving 3 bases between them. CDR3 length: 13 residues. CDR3 sequence reads: CASSYSNNQPQHF. Written as DNA, the CDR3 is TGTGCCAGCAGTTACTCGAACAATCAGCCCCAGCATTTT.

This clone was recorded a few times. The J gene is TRBJ1-1, the V gene TRBV5-6; D call uncertain. Germline assignment: CDR1 SGHDT and CDR2 YYEEEE. The CDR3 spans 14 residues. V lost 2 bases and J lost 2, with 10 bases in between. CDR3 bases: TGTGCCAGCAGCTTCCTCCCCTCAAACACTGAAGCTTTCTTT. This translates into CASSFLPSNTEAFF.

The chain combines TRBV6-5 with TRBJ1-1; unclear D gene. This CDR3 has 11 amino acids. Deletions cut 5 bases from V and 6 bases from J, with 7 bases between. Looked up from germline, CDR1 is MNHEY and CDR2 is SVGAGI. The CDR3, as DNA: TGTGCCAGCAGTAGAGGGCCTGAAGCTTTCTTT. It codes for CASSRGPEAFF.

This clone showed up just once. The chain employs TRBV4-2 and TRBJ2-1, with 7 bases aligning to TRBD1. V shed 2 bases, J shed 0 bases, and the junction held 7 bases outside the gene matches. CDR1 is LGHNA, CDR2 YNFKEQ, per germline. This CDR3 is built from 17 residues. CDR3 region: CASSQIDWDSSYNEQFF. CDR3 nucleotide sequence: TGTGCCAGCAGCCAAATTGACTGGGACAGCTCCTACAATGAGCAGTTCTTC.

Of note for this clone: The germline gene is not matched at one end of the junction; a read error may be the cause. The V gene is TRBV29-1, the J gene TRBJ1-2; D remains unclear. This CDR3 spans 9 amino acids. Germline assignment: CDR1 SQVTM and CDR2 ANQGSEA. The CDR3 here is CSFLPGSVF. CDR3 nucleotide sequence: TGCAGCTTCCTCCCCGGTTCGGTCTTC.

The rearrangement joins TRBV7-9 to TRBJ2-7, with TRBD1 as a possible D gene (6 bases). V shed 3 bases and J shed 2 bases, with 8 bases lying between them. Germline V gene data show CDR1 as SEHNR and CDR2 as FQNEAQ (reference sequence). The CDR3 is 13 amino acids. The CDR3 nucleotides read TGTGCCAGCAGCTTGGACAGCCCCTACGAGCAGTACTTC. Translated, it gives CASSLDSPYEQYF.

Comments on this clone: A junction end diverges from the germline sequence, so it may reflect a read error. The genes are TRBV2 and TRBJ2-4, with 8 positions matching TRBD1. Germline-derived CDR1 and CDR2 are SNHLY and FYNNEI. The CDR3 covers 13 residues. The CDR3 here is CASTLKFADRVVF. Written as DNA, the CDR3 is TGTGCCAGCACTCTCAAGTTCGCGGACAGGGTAGTCTTC.

The chain joins TRBV3-1 (or the pseudogene TRBV3-2) to TRBJ2-1; TRBD2 agrees at 8 bases. The CDR3 contains 16 residues. CDR1 is LGHDT, CDR2 YNNKEL, per germline (reference sequence). J lost 7 bases, V lost 0 bases, and 8 bases had no gene match. The CDR3 DNA reads as TGTGCCAGCAGCCAAGAAGGGCGGGGGGCAGGAAATGAGCAGTTCTTC. Its translation: CASSQEGRGAGNEQFF.

The chain employs TRBV5-6 and TRBJ2-5, with TRBD2 matching over 14 bases. Per germline, CDR1 SGHDT and CDR2 YYEEEE. This CDR3 has 14 amino acids. The ends lost 5 bases at V and 4 bases at J; junction bases unmatched: 1. This chain's CDR3 is CASRTSGGAETQYF. CDR3 DNA: TGTGCCAGCAGGACTAGCGGGGGGGCAGAGACCCAGTACTTC.

The genes are TRBV12-5 and TRBJ2-3; D gene unclear. Trimming left V 3 bases short and J 1 base short, with 5 bases between. The CDR3 has 13 amino acids. Germline lookup yields CDR1 LGHNT and CDR2 FRNRAP. CDR3 in amino acids: CASGFGGTDTQYF. The CDR3 coding sequence is TGTGCTAGTGGTTTCGGTGGCACAGATACGCAGTATTTT.

This clone occurred a few times. J is TRBJ1-1 and V is TRBV5-6, with 10 nucleotides matching TRBD1. Germline assignment: CDR1 SGHDT and CDR2 YYEEEE. This CDR3 has 17 amino acids. V dropped 1 base and J dropped 2; count of bases not matched to a gene: 8. CDR3 residues: CASSLPGQGEANTEAFF. CDR3 bases: TGTGCCAGCAGCTTGCCCGGACAGGGGGAGGCCAACACTGAAGCTTTCTTT.

The CDR3 DNA follows: TGTGCCAGCAGCCCACCCAACAGGGCTCCTTGGGGAGAGCAGTTCTTC. Translating it yields CASSPPNRAPWGEQFF. The rearrangement links TRBV11-2 to TRBJ2-1, with D perhaps matching TRBD1 (6 bases). The V end lost 5 bases, the J end lost 10 bases, and 24 bases lay between the germline ends. The CDR3 is 16 amino acids. Germline V gives CDR1 SGHAT, CDR2 FQNNGV.

Written as DNA, the CDR3 is TGTGCCAGCAGCTTGGATACAGGGCCCTACGAGCAGTACTTC. Translation: CASSLDTGPYEQYF. This chain joins TRBV5-4 and TRBJ2-7; possibly TRBD1 for D (6 bases). The CDR3 loop spans 14 amino acids. Trimming left V 0 bases short and J 2 bases short, with 9 bases between. CDR1 and CDR2 from the germline V gene are SGHNT and YYREEE (reference sequence).

This chain uses TRBV7-2 with TRBJ1-2; TRBD1 might be the D (5 bases). The V end lost 5 bases, the J end lost 5 bases, and 18 bases lay between the germline ends. CDR3 length: 15 amino acids. Germline V gene lookup returns CDR1 SGHTA and CDR2 FQGNSA. CDR3 in amino acids: CASSPFGGTSYGYTF. DNA for the CDR3: TGTGCCAGCAGCCCGTTCGGGGGGACCTCTTATGGCTACACCTTC.

V gene TRBV11-3 combines with J gene TRBJ2-1, with D tentatively TRBD2 (6 bases). V dropped 5 bases and J dropped 9 bases, with 17 bases sitting between them. The CDR3 spans 14 residues. The germline gives CDR1 SGHNT, CDR2 YENEEA. Written as DNA, the CDR3 is TGTGCCAGCAGCCCCACGGGGGAATGGGGTGAGCAGTTCTTC. Amino acids: CASSPTGEWGEQFF.

The chain recombines TRBV18 with TRBJ2-7; 7 nucleotides line up with TRBD1. The germline V gene has CDR1 KGHSH and CDR2 LQKENI. With V trimmed by 4 bases and J by 6 bases, 6 bases remained unmatched. The CDR3 sequence is 13 residues long. CDR3 loop: CASSRGTASEQYV. DNA of the CDR3: TGTGCCAGCTCACGTGGGACAGCCAGCGAGCAGTACGTC.

This clone was observed a single time. The chain carries TRBV20-1 and TRBJ2-3, with D perhaps matching TRBD1 or TRBD2 (6 bases each). Germline values: CDR1 DFQATT, CDR2 SNEGSKA (reference sequence). The length of the CDR3 is 14 residues. Trimming left V 3 bases short and J 8 bases short, with 18 bases between. CDR3 sequence (DNA): TGCAGTGCTAGTGTGGGGGGCTGGGAGTTTACGCAGTATTTT. It translates to CSASVGGWEFTQYF.

The chain links TRBV29-1 to TRBJ2-3; TRBD2 agrees at 8 bases. Germline assignment: CDR1 SQVTM and CDR2 ANQGSEA. This CDR3 contains 11 residues. Losses at the gene ends were 6 bases for V and 10 bases for J; bases not matched to a gene: 6. CDR3 region: CSVLAGGAQYF. The CDR3 DNA sequence: TGCAGCGTACTGGCGGGAGGAGCGCAGTATTTT.

Here the CDR3 reads CASSQLRKGLAGNEQFF. The CDR3, as DNA: TGCGCCAGCAGCCAACTAAGGAAGGGTTTAGCGGGCAATGAGCAGTTCTTC. The chain joins TRBV4-3 to TRBJ2-1; 7 bases are a match to TRBD2. The CDR3 length is 17 residues. After removal of 2 bases from V and 6 bases from J, the junction contained 13 bases not matched to a gene. Germline lookup yields CDR1 LGHNA and CDR2 YSLEER.

The chain employs TRBV4-1 and TRBJ1-1; D is possibly TRBD1 (5 bases). Germline values: CDR1 MGHRA, CDR2 YSYEKL. This CDR3 has 16 amino acids. V was pared by 1 base and J by 1 base, with 13 bases between. The CDR3 coding sequence is TGCGCCAGCAGCCAAGTGCCTAGGGGCAAGAACACTGAAGCTTTCTTT. Translation: CASSQVPRGKNTEAFF.